Below are 6 T cell receptor beta chains sequenced from a single sample in a study of read filtering for tumor transcriptome and immune sequencing. The library was built from roughly 400 ng RNA with molecular barcoded adaptors for alpha/delta and beta/gamma chains. MiXCR, applied by TCRdb to the reads, yields one record per CDR3 protein. The sample lists tens of thousands of distinct CDR3 sequences; approximately 15% were seen once. Sequencing input: a population of CD138-negative cells sorted from bone marrow. The receptors stem from a donor aged 40 or over with multiple myeloma.

This clonotype occurred many times. The chain recombines TRBV21-1 with TRBJ2-3. TRBV21-1 counts as a pseudogene. There are 15 residues in the CDR3. CDR3 region: CASSSRTDSTDTQYF. The CDR3 DNA reads as TGTGCCAGCAGCTCTCGGACGGATAGCACAGATACGCAGTATTTT.

This clonotype was detected ten times or more. J is TRBJ2-1 and V is TRBV5-1, with D tentatively TRBD2 (6 bases). Germline values: CDR1 SGHRS, CDR2 YFSETQ. Trimming stripped 5 bases from V and 2 bases from J, with 14 bases between. CDR3 length: 15 amino acids. The CDR3 DNA follows: TGCGCCAGCAGGACCGCCGGCGGGACCTACAATGAGCAGTTCTTC. As protein: CASRTAGGTYNEQFF.

This clonotype was picked up a small number of times. J is TRBJ1-5 and V is TRBV12-3 or TRBV12-4; D gene uncertain. CDR3 length equals 12 residues. V lost 5 bases and J lost 7, with 9 bases in between. The CDR3 spells CASSRPGQPQHF. CDR3 in DNA: TGTGCCAGCAGTCGCCCGGGCCAGCCCCAGCATTTT.

This chain uses TRBV29-1 with TRBJ2-2, with 7 nucleotides matching TRBD2. The CDR3 length is 14 residues. The germline V gene encodes CDR1 SQVTM and CDR2 ANQGSEA. V lost 6 bases, J lost 4 bases, and 8 bases stayed unmatched. The CDR3 region has the DNA TGCAGCGTGGCGCGAGCGGGACTCACCGGGGAGCTGTTTTTT. Its translation is CSVARAGLTGELFF.

On this clonotype itself: One base away lies a much larger clone, so this may be a sequencing read error. This chain connects TRBV5-1 to TRBJ2-7, with a tentative D call TRBD1 (5 bases). Trimming took off 1 base at V and 0 bases at J, with 8 bases between the two ends. The CDR3 length is 14 residues. CDR1 SGHRS and CDR2 YFSETQ come from the germline V gene. CDR3 protein: CASSLTQGSYEQYF. The CDR3 DNA follows: TGCGCCAGCAGCTTGACCCAGGGCTCCTACGAGCAGTACTTC.

In this sample, this clonotype turned up many times. This chain connects TRBV6-2 or TRBV6-3 to TRBJ2-1; 11 positions agree with TRBD2. This CDR3 has 20 amino acids. The junction had 16 bases not matched to a gene; V was cut back by 2 bases and J by 4 bases. CDR1 is MNHEY, CDR2 SVGEGT, per germline. The chain's CDR3 is CASSYNALLSGRGLYNEQFF. In nucleotides, the CDR3 is TGTGCCAGCAGTTACAACGCCCTCCTTAGCGGGAGGGGACTATACAATGAGCAGTTCTTC.